A selection of T cell receptor beta chains follows, all from one sample in a study of shared clonotypes between healthy human individuals. Generated by immunoSEQ multiplex PCR, the TCRdb table keeps only in-frame clones and is missing some. Among about 2 million clones listed, about 95% were seen once. The specimen was naive CD8+ T cells sorted from blood. The receptors here all came from a man aged 18 to 29 in good health. Both conserved end residues are part of each CDR3. The D gene is left open where the match is weak. Clone size, where shown, is once, few, many, or a class for clones that have expanded.

v_gene	j_gene	d_gene	abundance	CDR3nt	CDR3aa
TRBV30	TRBJ2-5	.	few	TGTGCCTGGCGAACACCCGGGGGGCGCGGAGAGACCCAGTACTTC	CAWRTPGGRGETQYF
TRBV11-2	TRBJ1-2	.	once	TGTGCCAGCACCTCCGGAGAGTATGGCTACACCTTC	CASTSGEYGYTF
TRBV20-1	TRBJ2-4	TRBD2	.	TGCAGTGTCGAGCCTAGCGGGTCTCAGTACTTC	CSVEPSGSQYF
TRBV27	TRBJ1-1	TRBD1	.	TGTGCCAGCGCCGGTTGGGAATCAGGGGGGGAAGCTTTCTTT	CASAGWESGGEAFF
TRBV10-1	TRBJ2-2	TRBD1	.	TGCGCCAGCAGTGCCGAGACAGGGCTCTTCTCCGGGGAGCTGTTTTTT	CASSAETGLFSGELFF
TRBV28	TRBJ1-3	.	.	TGTGCCAGCAGTTTTCCCCAAGTGGGGGGAAACACCATATATTTT	CASSFPQVGGNTIYF
TRBV2	TRBJ2-3	TRBD1	.	TGTGCCAGCAGTGGGACAGGGATCGGCACAGATACGCAGTATTTT	CASSGTGIGTDTQYF
TRBV2	TRBJ1-2	.	.	TGTGCCAGCAGTGAAGACAGGGTTAACTATGGCTACACCTTC	CASSEDRVNYGYTF
TRBV10-3	TRBJ1-6	.	.	TGTGCCATCAGTGTCGAGGGGTCCCCTCCTAATTCACCCCTCCACTTT	CAISVEGSPPNSPLHF
TRBV11-2	TRBJ2-7	TRBD2	.	TGTGCCAGCAGCTTTACAACTAGCGTGGGGGATAGAGGCTACGAGCAGTACTTC	CASSFTTSVGDRGYEQYF
TRBV4-1	TRBJ1-1	.	.	TGCGCCAGCAGCCAAAATCACGTGGACCGGAACACTGAAGCTTTCTTT	CASSQNHVDRNTEAFF
TRBV11-3	TRBJ2-1	TRBD2	.	TGTGCCAGCAGCACCCGACTAGCCCCCAATGAGCAGTTCTTC	CASSTRLAPNEQFF
TRBV5-6	TRBJ2-7	.	.	TGTGCCAGCAGCCTCATTTGGGCGGGGCCGGAGCAGTACTTC	CASSLIWAGPEQYF
TRBV25-1	TRBJ1-2	.	.	TGTGCCAGCGCCCGAGAGGGAGGCTACACCTTC	CASAREGGYTF